These T cell receptor beta chains were read from a single sample in a study of cytomegalovirus exposure and HLA in healthy donors. The repertoire was sequenced with immunoSEQ multiplex PCR; TCRdb's copy has only in-frame clones and lacks some. The sample holds about 120,000 clones; roughly 9.9% are singletons and the top ten take 3%. Sequencing input: PBMCs. All receptors derive from a man aged 25-40 years in good health and CMV-seronegative. Each CDR3 is given with its conserved first and last residue. D genes are given only for firm matches. Clone size is shown for a subset of rows, as once, few, many or a class of expanded clone.

TRBV7-9,TRBJ2-1,-,TRBD1,CASSLDRGLFF,TGTGCCAGCAGCCTGGACAGGGGGCTGTTCTTC
TRBV10-3,TRBJ2-2,few,-,CATQTSGANTGELFF,TGTGCCACTCAAACATCAGGCGCGAACACCGGGGAGCTGTTTTTT
TRBV7-2,TRBJ2-4,few,-,CASSPPRTATSRTKNIQYF,TGTGCCAGCAGCCCCCCGAGGACAGCCACCAGCAGGACCAAAAACATTCAGTACTTC
TRBV7-9,TRBJ2-7,-,TRBD2,CASSFVQREAEQYF,TGTGCCAGCAGCTTTGTACAGCGGGAGGCCGAGCAGTACTTC
TRBV5-5,TRBJ2-3,few,TRBD2,CASSPGLAGNTDTQYF,TGTGCCAGCAGTCCTGGACTAGCGGGGAACACAGATACGCAGTATTTT
TRBV7-9,TRBJ1-1,few,-,CASSPPAVPNIEAFF,TGTGCCAGCAGCCCGCCGGCGGTACCGAATATTGAAGCTTTCTTT
TRBV4-1,TRBJ1-2,-,-,CASSQTEAANYGYTF,TGCGCCAGCAGCCAAACAGAAGCCGCTAACTATGGCTACACCTTC
TRBV19,TRBJ1-1,-,TRBD1,CASTTGGNTEAFF,TGTGCCAGTACCACAGGGGGGAACACTGAAGCTTTCTTT
TRBV4-1,TRBJ2-7,-,-,CASSQVGQQGSSYEQYF,TGCGCCAGCAGCCAAGTAGGCCAACAGGGAAGCTCCTACGAGCAGTACTTC
TRBV10-2,TRBJ1-5,few,TRBD1,CASSTGQAQPQHF,TGCGCCAGCAGCACCGGACAGGCGCAGCCCCAGCATTTT
TRBV6-1,TRBJ2-7,-,TRBD2,CASSEAALSGRAYEQYF,TGTGCCAGCAGTGAAGCCGCCCTTAGCGGGAGGGCCTACGAGCAGTACTTC
TRBV27,TRBJ2-1,few,TRBD2,CASSFGLANPGEQFF,TGTGCCAGCAGTTTCGGACTAGCGAATCCTGGTGAGCAGTTCTTC
TRBV29-1,TRBJ2-7,-,TRBD2,CSVELGGYEQYF,TGCAGCGTTGAATTGGGGGGGTACGAGCAGTACTTC
TRBV7-2,TRBJ2-7,-,-,CASSSPTDYEQYF,TGTGCCAGCAGCTCCCCGACAGACTACGAGCAGTACTTC
TRBV19,TRBJ1-1,-,-,CASRISGAMNTEAFF,TGTGCCAGTAGGATCTCAGGGGCGATGAACACTGAAGCTTTCTTT
TRBV6-5,TRBJ1-2,-,-,CASSYPRGGYTF,TGTGCCAGCAGTTACCCGCGGGGTGGCTACACCTTC
TRBV13,TRBJ2-3,-,TRBD1,CASSLARDRGYDTQYF,TGTGCCAGCAGCTTAGCCCGGGACAGGGGGTATGATACGCAGTATTTT
TRBV19,TRBJ2-6,few,-,CASSPTAQNAISGGANVLTF,TGTGCCAGTAGCCCGACCGCACAGAATGCCATCTCTGGCGGGGCCAACGTCCTGACTTTC
TRBV5-4,TRBJ2-7,-,TRBD1,CASSSPGQGTYEQYF,TGTGCCAGCAGCTCGCCGGGACAGGGGACCTACGAGCAGTACTTC
TRBV5-6,TRBJ1-2,-,TRBD1,CASSFRDRGSYGYTF,TGTGCCAGCAGCTTCCGGGACAGGGGATCGTATGGCTACACCTTC
TRBV29-1,TRBJ1-1,few,TRBD1,CSVMTGTTEAFF,TGCAGCGTTATGACAGGGACCACTGAAGCTTTCTTT
TRBV4-2,TRBJ1-6,few,-,CASSQVPPGANSPLHF,TGTGCCAGCAGCCAAGTCCCCCCTGGGGCCAATTCACCCCTCCACTTT
TRBV11-2,TRBJ1-1,few,TRBD1,CASSLDRQGGGSTTEAFF,TGTGCCAGCAGCTTAGATAGACAGGGAGGTGGTTCAACGACTGAAGCTTTCTTT
TRBV5-5,TRBJ2-7,few,TRBD2,CASNPLREGRPLAGAYEQYF,TGTGCCAGCAACCCCCTCAGGGAGGGGAGGCCTCTAGCGGGAGCCTACGAGCAGTACTTC
TRBV5-1,TRBJ2-5,-,TRBD2,CASSLSGSGETQYF,TGCGCCAGCAGCCTGAGCGGGAGTGGGGAGACCCAGTACTTC
TRBV6-1,TRBJ2-1,few,TRBD2,CASSEGLILRTRLYNEQFF,TGTGCCAGCAGTGAAGGCCTCATCCTAAGGACTAGATTATACAATGAGCAGTTCTTC
TRBV28,TRBJ2-5,-,-,CASGRGGGQETQYF,TGTGCCAGCGGACGTGGAGGAGGACAAGAGACCCAGTACTTC
TRBV27,TRBJ1-2,-,-,CASSSHGGADYGYTF,TGTGCCAGCAGTTCCCATGGGGGGGCGGACTATGGCTACACCTTC
TRBV2,TRBJ2-5,-,TRBD2,CASRKGASGGQETQYF,TGTGCCAGCAGAAAGGGGGCTAGCGGGGGGCAAGAGACCCAGTACTTC
TRBV7-9,TRBJ2-5,-,TRBD2,CASSPRGSGVIETQYF,TGTGCCAGCAGCCCACGGGGGAGCGGGGTAATAGAGACCCAGTACTTC
TRBV25-1,TRBJ1-6,few,-,CASSEQVSPLHF,TGTGCCAGCAGTGAACAGGTTTCACCCCTCCACTTT
TRBV6-5,TRBJ2-7,few,-,CASKDNYEQYF,TGTGCCAGCAAGGACAACTACGAGCAGTACTTC
TRBV28,TRBJ2-5,few,TRBD2,CASTGGDQETQYF,TGTGCCAGCACCGGGGGGGACCAAGAGACCCAGTACTTC
TRBV13,TRBJ2-5,-,TRBD2,CASSLALAGSATQYF,TGTGCCAGTAGCTTAGCACTAGCGGGCTCAGCGACCCAGTACTTC
TRBV5-1,TRBJ2-7,-,TRBD1,CASSFRTITGTGGGYEQYF,TGCGCCAGCAGCTTTAGAACCATCACCGGGACAGGGGGGGGCTACGAGCAGTACTTC
TRBV4-1,TRBJ2-1,-,TRBD2,CASSPGLAGMDEQFF,TGCGCCAGCAGCCCTGGGCTAGCGGGAATGGATGAGCAGTTCTTC
TRBV6-6,TRBJ1-4,-,-,CASTPGHFEKLFF,TGTGCCAGCACCCCGGGACATTTCGAAAAACTGTTTTTT
TRBV4-1,TRBJ2-2,few,-,CASSQDWGGAFGELFF,TGCGCCAGCAGCCAAGATTGGGGGGGGGCGTTCGGGGAGCTGTTTTTT
TRBV5-6,TRBJ1-2,many,-,CASSTRTARGGYTF,TGTGCCAGCAGCACTCGGACGGCCCGCGGGGGCTACACCTTC
TRBV4-1,TRBJ1-2,few,-,CASSQEGPGRPGYGYTF,TGCGCCAGCAGCCAAGAGGGCCCCGGGAGGCCCGGCTATGGCTACACCTTC
TRBV19,TRBJ1-1,-,-,CASSHKQGSTEAFF,TGTGCCAGTAGTCATAAACAGGGATCCACTGAAGCTTTCTTT